The clone carrying this TCR beta chain was counted between two and nine times. These data come from a study of regulatory T cells in long-lasting Graves disease. The authors built TCR beta libraries using iRepertoire HTBI primers and Arm-PCR of CDR3 regions. MiXCR was run by TCRdb on the multiplex PCR reads, yielding one entry per CDR3 protein. The data contain around 360,000 distinct CDR3 sequences, around 16% of them singletons. Time point here: newly diagnosed GD, antithyroid drugs for less than 3 months. PBMC RNA served as the TCR library source. Per germline, CDR1 MNHNS and CDR2 SASEGT. V shed 10 bases, J shed 7 bases, and the junction held 14 bases outside the gene matches. This CDR3 is built from 14 residues. A further study also used this sample, focusing on T cells in Graves' hyperthyroidism and ophthalmopathy.

The sequencing here drew on peripheral blood mononuclear cells (PBMCs), taken at new diagnosis, from a patient treated with antithyroid drugs. The TCR comes from a woman aged 18-35 years with Graves disease. This chain connects TRBV6-1 to TRBJ2-7; the match to TRBD1 covers 9 bases. CDR3 sequence (DNA): TGTGCCACCGCCCGGGACAGGGTTTCTTGGGAGCAGTACTTC. The encoded protein is CATARDRVSWEQYF.